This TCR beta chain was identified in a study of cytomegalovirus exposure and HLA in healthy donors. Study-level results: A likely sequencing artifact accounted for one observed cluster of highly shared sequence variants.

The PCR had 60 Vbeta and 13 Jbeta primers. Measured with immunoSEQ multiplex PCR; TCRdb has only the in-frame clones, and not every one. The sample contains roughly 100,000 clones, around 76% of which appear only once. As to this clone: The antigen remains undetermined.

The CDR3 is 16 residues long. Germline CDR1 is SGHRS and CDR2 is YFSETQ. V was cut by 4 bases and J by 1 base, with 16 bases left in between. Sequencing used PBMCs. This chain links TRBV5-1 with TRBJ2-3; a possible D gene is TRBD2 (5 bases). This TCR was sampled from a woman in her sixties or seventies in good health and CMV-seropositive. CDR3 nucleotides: TGCGCCAGCAGCCCCATTAGCGTCGCTGGCACAGATACGCAGTATTTT. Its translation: CASSPISVAGTDTQYF.